This is a list of T cell receptor beta chains from one sample in a study of blood T cells in healthy people across ages. TCRdb fed the 5' RACE reads into MiXCR, producing one record per CDR3 protein. Counted here are around 620,000 distinct CDR3 sequences, 27% occurring once; the ten biggest clones make up 18%. Sequenced material: blood. The receptors derive from a woman in her seventies in good health. The CDR3 runs from the conserved cysteine through the conserved F or W. Fields, in order: CDR3 DNA, CDR3 protein, V gene, J gene, clone size, D gene. The D gene is left open where the match is weak. The size entry is marked missing in some rows and otherwise reads once, few, many or a size class.

TGTGCCAGCAGTTTGGAGGGGCTTAAAAACATTCAGTACTTC	CASSLEGLKNIQYF	TRBV12-3/TRBV12-4	TRBJ2-4	few	.
TGCGCCAGCAGCCAAGTTGGGAGGGGGGGGACCGGGGAGCTGTTTTTT	CASSQVGRGGTGELFF	TRBV4-3	TRBJ2-2	few	.
TGTGCCAGCAGCGTAGTAAGTACGGCCTACAATGAGCAGTTCTTC	CASSVVSTAYNEQFF	TRBV9	TRBJ2-1	few	.
TGTGCCAGCACCCTTGGAAGCTATCCCAACAATGAGCAGTTCTTC	CASTLGSYPNNEQFF	TRBV5-8	TRBJ2-1	.	.
TGTGCCAGCAGCCCTAGTCCCGGAACTCGGGATGAGCAGTTCTTC	CASSPSPGTRDEQFF	TRBV9	TRBJ2-1	.	.
TGTGCCAGCAGCCACAATGGACGAGTACAGGGCTACACCTTC	CASSHNGRVQGYTF	TRBV3-1	TRBJ1-2	.	.
TGTGCCAGCAGCCAAGCTGGAACTAGCGGGGTCCCTAGCTCCTACAATGAGCAGTTCTTC	CASSQAGTSGVPSSYNEQFF	TRBV4-2	TRBJ2-1	many	TRBD2
TGTGCCAGCAGCTCCCGACTAGCGGGGGCCGCAGATACGCAGTATTTT	CASSSRLAGAADTQYF	TRBV7-2	TRBJ2-3	.	TRBD2
TGTGCCAGCAGTGGGGGGGGAACCAAAAACATTCAATACTTC	CASSGGGTKNIQYF	TRBV28	TRBJ2-4	few	TRBD2
TGTGCCGGCAGCCAGAATACGCTGAGCACAGATACGCAGTATTTT	CAGSQNTLSTDTQYF	TRBV3-1	TRBJ2-3	.	.
TGTGCCAGCAGGAGGGAATCAGAAAGTACTTACGAGCAGTACTTC	CASRRESESTYEQYF	TRBV2	TRBJ2-7	.	.
TGTGCCAGCAGCCCTCATACCCAGGGGGCAGTGTGGAACACCGGGGAGCTGTTTTTT	CASSPHTQGAVWNTGELFF	TRBV3-1	TRBJ2-2	few	TRBD1
TGTGCCAGCAGCACCCCTAGGGGGAGGGCCAACGTCCTGACTTTC	CASSTPRGRANVLTF	TRBV7-2	TRBJ2-6	few	.
TGTGCCAGCAGCTTCTCATACCTAAGGGACACGGATACCCACTCTGGAAACACCATATATTTT	CASSFSYLRDTDTHSGNTIYF	TRBV11-2	TRBJ1-3	.	.
TGCAGTGCGCTTGGACAGGCCGCCTATGGCTACACCTTC	CSALGQAAYGYTF	TRBV20-1	TRBJ1-2	.	TRBD1
TGTGCCAGCAGCTCGTCCGATACCCGGGGAAAATACACCTTC	CASSSSDTRGKYTF	TRBV7-9	TRBJ1-2	.	.
TGCAGTGCCGCCGGGCCTCCTGGCTCACCCCTCCACTTT	CSAAGPPGSPLHF	TRBV20-1	TRBJ1-6	few	.
.	CASSVAGGSAEYF	TRBV9	TRBJ2-3	.	.
TGCGCCAGCAGCCAGGGGGGGGTGAACGCTGAAGCTTTCTTT	CASSQGGVNAEAFF	TRBV5-1	TRBJ1-1	.	TRBD1
TGTGCCAGCAGTTCTCTCAGGATGGTGGGCACTGAAGCTTTCTTT	CASSSLRMVGTEAFF	TRBV6-5	TRBJ1-1	.	.
TGCGCCATCCGAAAGGGGGTGGACACTGAAGCTTTCTTT	CAIRKGVDTEAFF	TRBV10-1	TRBJ1-1	.	.
TGCGCCAGCAGCTTGTCAGAGAGAGATACGCAGTATTTT	CASSLSERDTQYF	TRBV5-1	TRBJ2-3	few	.
TGTGCCAGCAGCTTCTTAGCGGGGCCACAGACCCAGTACTTC	CASSFLAGPQTQYF	TRBV7-9	TRBJ2-5	.	TRBD2
TGTGCCAGCAGCCACCGGAATGAAAAACTGTTTTTT	CASSHRNEKLFF	TRBV3-1	TRBJ1-4	.	.
TGTGCCAGCAAGATGCTTAACGTGGACACTGAAGCTTTCTTT	CASKMLNVDTEAFF	TRBV11-1	TRBJ1-1	few	.
TGTGCCAGCAGCATCACTTCTAGCGGGGGGAAGTTCTTC	CASSITSSGGKFF	TRBV9	TRBJ2-1	few	TRBD2
TGCGCCAGCAGCCAACCGGGAGGATACAATGAGCAGTTCTTC	CASSQPGGYNEQFF	TRBV4-3	TRBJ2-1	.	TRBD2
TGTGCCAGCAGTGAGCACAGGACCGAGCAGTACTTC	CASSEHRTEQYF	TRBV6-1	TRBJ2-7	.	.
TGTGCCAGCAGCTTCACAGGGGGCGCTGGGGCCAACGTCCTGACTTTC	CASSFTGGAGANVLTF	TRBV7-3	TRBJ2-6	few	TRBD1
TGTGCCAGCAGCTTAGCTGGAATCTATGGCCACACCTTC	CASSLAGIYGHTF	TRBV7-2	TRBJ1-2	.	.
TGTGCCAGCAGCTTAGGTCCCGACATTACCTACAATGAGCAGTTCTTC	CASSLGPDITYNEQFF	TRBV11-3	TRBJ2-1	few	.